Listed here are 15 T cell receptor beta chains from one sample, sequenced in a study of cytomegalovirus exposure and HLA in healthy donors. The PCR used 60 Vbeta and 13 Jbeta primers. Assay: immunoSEQ multiplex PCR; the TCRdb copy retains only in-frame clones and omits some. This table has 150,000 to 200,000 clones, 78% appearing once. The sample comprised PBMCs. The receptor source for this set is a woman under 40 in good health and CMV-seropositive.

Here the CDR3 DNA reads TGTGCCAGCAGCTCTGGACTAGCGGGAGTTGGTGAGCAGTTCTTC. It yields the protein CASSSGLAGVGEQFF. This sequence joins TRBV7-8 and TRBJ2-1; 13 positions agree with TRBD2. The V gene end was trimmed by 4 bases and the J gene end by 9 bases; junction bases not matched to a gene: 6. In germline, CDR1 is SGHVS, CDR2 FQNEAQ. This CDR3 has 15 amino acids.

The rearrangement uses TRBV19 and TRBJ2-7; 7 positions match TRBD1. The CDR3 sequence is 14 residues long. Germline CDR1 is LNHDA and CDR2 is SQIVND (reference sequence). V was pared by 3 bases and J by 2 bases, with 4 bases of the junction left unmatched. The CDR3 here is CASSIRQGTYEQYF. The CDR3 DNA reads as TGTGCCAGTAGTATCAGACAGGGAACCTACGAGCAGTACTTC. The full variable domain, in which reference TRBV19 and TRBJ2-7 provide the parts outside the CDR3, is DGGITQSPKYLFRKEGQNVTLSCEQNLNHDAMYWYRQDPGQGLRLIYYSQIVNDFQKGDIAEGYSVSREKKESFPLTVTSAQKNPTAFYLCASSIRQGTYEQYFGPGTRLTVT.

This chain links TRBV7-8 with TRBJ2-6; D is possibly TRBD2 (7 bases). V gave up 4 bases and J gave up 4 bases, with 14 bases separating them. The CDR3 is 16 amino acids. Germline V lookup: CDR1 SGHVS, CDR2 FQNEAQ. CDR3 protein: CASSSYRGAGANVLTF. The CDR3 coding sequence is TGTGCCAGCAGCTCCTACCGGGGGGCCGGGGCCAACGTCCTGACTTTC.

The chain carries TRBV28 and TRBJ1-1, with D perhaps TRBD1 (6 bases). CDR1 MDHEN and CDR2 SYDVKM come from the germline V gene. Trimming cost V 3 bases and J 6 bases, with 11 bases left between them. The CDR3 spans 13 residues. The CDR3 reads CASSFAGDPEAFF. CDR3 coding DNA: TGTGCCAGCAGTTTTGCAGGGGATCCTGAAGCTTTCTTT.

Remarks on this clone: Compared with germline, one end of the junction differs, possibly owing to a read error. This sequence joins TRBV7-9 and TRBJ2-3; 7 nucleotides match TRBD2. The CDR3 length is 16 residues. Germline CDR1 and CDR2: SEHNR and FQNEAQ (reference sequence). CDR3 sequence (DNA): TGTTCCAGCAGCTCGGGACTACGGGGGAGGACAGATACGCAGTATTTT. Translated, it gives CSSSSGLRGRTDTQYF.

V and J are TRBV10-2 and TRBJ1-5; 7 nucleotides agree with TRBD1. This CDR3 has 14 amino acids. Per the germline V gene, CDR1 is WSHSY and CDR2 is SAAADI. The trim removed 5 bases at V and 5 bases at J, leaving 6 bases unmatched. This chain's CDR3 is CASSQGVSYQPQHF. The DNA of the CDR3 is TGCGCCAGCAGTCAGGGGGTATCGTATCAGCCCCAGCATTTT.

Points on this clone: The same CDR3 is also encoded by other DNA sequences in this sample. The chain combines TRBV7-9 with TRBJ2-2; 7 bases line up with TRBD2. This CDR3 is 13 amino acids long. CDR1 and CDR2 (germline): SEHNR, FQNEAQ (reference sequence). Unmatched junction bases numbered 0, after V lost 3 bases and J lost 5 bases. CDR3 protein: CASSFGGTGELFF. For the CDR3, the DNA is TGTGCCAGCAGCTTCGGGGGGACCGGGGAGCTGTTTTTT. The full variable domain, completed using reference TRBV7-9 and TRBJ2-2, is DTGVSQNPRHKITKRGQNVTFRCDPISEHNRLYWYRQTLGQGPEFLTYFQNEAQLEKSRLLSDRFSAERPKGSFSTLEIQRTEQGDSAMYLCASSFGGTGELFFGEGSRLTVL.

The chain is built from TRBV6-5 and TRBJ1-2, with unresolved D. Trimming left V 0 bases short and J 0 bases short, with 8 bases between. The CDR3 runs 15 residues. The germline V gene encodes CDR1 MNHEY and CDR2 SVGAGI. Here the CDR3 reads CASSYSLSPNYGYTF. CDR3 DNA: TGTGCCAGCAGTTACTCTCTGAGTCCTAACTATGGCTACACCTTC.

The gene calls are TRBV7-2 and TRBJ1-2; D not certain. The CDR3 spans 14 residues. Germline CDR1 is SGHTA and CDR2 is FQGNSA. Trimming removed 1 base at V and 3 bases at J, with 9 bases between. The CDR3 DNA is TGTGCCAGCAGCTTAGAACAGCTCCACTATGGCTACACCTTC. Translating it yields CASSLEQLHYGYTF.

This clone appeared once. V gene TRBV6-6 combines with J gene TRBJ2-7; D is ambiguous. This CDR3 region has 12 residues. Trimming left V 8 bases short and J 0 bases short, with 8 bases between. CDR1 is MNHNY and CDR2 is SVGAGI in the germline V gene (reference sequence). As DNA, the CDR3 is TGTGCCAGCGGGCTCTTCTCCTACGAGCAGTACTTC. It codes for CASGLFSYEQYF.

The chain has TRBV6-5 and TRBJ2-1; D is possibly TRBD2 (7 bases). CDR3 length: 15 amino acids. CDR1 and CDR2 (germline): MNHEY, SVGAGI. The V end was cut by 3 bases, the J end by 7 bases, with 16 bases between. The CDR3 spells CASSYRGGARNEQFF. Here the CDR3 DNA reads TGTGCCAGCAGTTATAGGGGGGGGGCGAGGAATGAGCAGTTCTTC.

The chain combines TRBV5-1 with TRBJ2-7; 7 nucleotides align to TRBD1. J gave up 5 bases and V 5 bases, and 4 bases lay outside the gene matches. This CDR3 spans 12 amino acids. From germline, CDR1 is SGHRS and CDR2 YFSETQ. DNA of the CDR3: TGCGCCAGCAGTTCTGGACAGGACGAGCAGTACTTC. This translates into CASSSGQDEQYF.

The V gene is TRBV6-5, the J gene TRBJ1-1, with D unclear. CDR1 is MNHEY, CDR2 SVGAGI, per germline. The CDR3 is 12 residues long. The V gene lost 4 bases and the J gene lost 1 base, with 4 bases spanning the gap. DNA for the CDR3: TGTGCCAGCAGTTCAGGGAACACTGAAGCTTTCTTT. Encoded protein: CASSSGNTEAFF.

The chain links TRBV4-2 to TRBJ1-5; the match to TRBD1 covers 9 bases. Germline V gives CDR1 LGHNA, CDR2 YNFKEQ. CDR3 size: 15 residues. V was pared by 0 bases and J by 6 bases, with 3 bases of the junction left unmatched. The chain's CDR3 is CASSQEGQGIQPQHF. CDR3 DNA sequence: TGTGCCAGCAGCCAAGAGGGACAGGGCATTCAGCCCCAGCATTTT.

The chain links TRBV13 to TRBJ1-5; 7 bases match TRBD1. Per germline, CDR1 PRHDT and CDR2 FYEKMQ (reference sequence). The CDR3 consists of 13 residues. The V and J ends lost 5 bases and 8 bases, in that order; junction bases with no gene match: 6. CDR3 residues: CASSRGPTEPQHF. The CDR3 DNA reads TGTGCCAGCAGCAGGGGGCCAACGGAGCCCCAGCATTTT.